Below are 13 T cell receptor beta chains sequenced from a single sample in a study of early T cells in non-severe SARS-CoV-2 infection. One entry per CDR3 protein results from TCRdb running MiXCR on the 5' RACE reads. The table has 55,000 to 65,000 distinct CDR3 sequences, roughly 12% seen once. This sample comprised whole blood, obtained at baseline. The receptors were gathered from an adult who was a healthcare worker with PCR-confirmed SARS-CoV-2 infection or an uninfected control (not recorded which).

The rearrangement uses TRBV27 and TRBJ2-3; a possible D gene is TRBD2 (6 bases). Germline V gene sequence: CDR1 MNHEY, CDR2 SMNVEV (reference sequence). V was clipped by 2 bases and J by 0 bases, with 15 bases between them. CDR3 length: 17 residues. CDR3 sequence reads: CASSLNLGLESTDTQYF. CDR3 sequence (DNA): TGTGCCAGCAGTTTAAATTTGGGACTGGAAAGCACAGATACGCAGTATTTT.

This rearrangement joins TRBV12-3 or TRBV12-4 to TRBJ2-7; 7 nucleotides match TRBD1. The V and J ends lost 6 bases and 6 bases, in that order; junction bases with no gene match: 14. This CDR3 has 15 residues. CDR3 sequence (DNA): TGTGCCAGCAGCTCCACCCAAGGACAGGCCGTCGAGCAGTACTTC. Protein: CASSSTQGQAVEQYF.

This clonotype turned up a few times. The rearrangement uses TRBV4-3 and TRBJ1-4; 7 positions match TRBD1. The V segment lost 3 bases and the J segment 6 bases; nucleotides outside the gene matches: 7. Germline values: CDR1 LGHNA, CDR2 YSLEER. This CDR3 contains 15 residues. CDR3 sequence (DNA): TGCGCCAGCAGCCAGACCGGGACAGCCGATGAAAAACTGTTTTTT. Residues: CASSQTGTADEKLFF.

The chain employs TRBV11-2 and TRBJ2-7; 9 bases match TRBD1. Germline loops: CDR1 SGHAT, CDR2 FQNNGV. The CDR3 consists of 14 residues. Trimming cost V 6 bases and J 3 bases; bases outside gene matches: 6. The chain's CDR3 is CASRSGTGHYEQYF. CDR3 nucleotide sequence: TGTGCCAGCAGGTCCGGGACAGGGCACTACGAGCAGTACTTC.

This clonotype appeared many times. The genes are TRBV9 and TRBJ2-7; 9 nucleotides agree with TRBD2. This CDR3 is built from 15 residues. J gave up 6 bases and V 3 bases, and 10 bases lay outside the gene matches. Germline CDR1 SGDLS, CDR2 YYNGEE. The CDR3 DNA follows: TGTGCCAGCAGCGGCAACCCTGGGACTAGCTTCGAGCAGTACTTC. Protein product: CASSGNPGTSFEQYF.

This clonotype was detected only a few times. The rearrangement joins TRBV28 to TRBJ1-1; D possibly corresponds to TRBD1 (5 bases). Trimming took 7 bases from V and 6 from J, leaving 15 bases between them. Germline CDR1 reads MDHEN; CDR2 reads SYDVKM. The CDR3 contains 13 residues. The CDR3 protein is CASIQRGLAEAFF. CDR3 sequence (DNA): TGTGCCAGCATCCAGAGGGGTCTCGCTGAAGCTTTCTTT.

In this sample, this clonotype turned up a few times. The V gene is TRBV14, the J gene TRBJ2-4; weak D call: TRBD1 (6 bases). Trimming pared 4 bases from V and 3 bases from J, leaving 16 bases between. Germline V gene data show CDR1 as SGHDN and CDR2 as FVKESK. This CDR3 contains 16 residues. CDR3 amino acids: CASSPSQGRFKNIQYF. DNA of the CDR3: TGTGCCAGCAGCCCCTCTCAGGGGCGGTTCAAAAACATTCAGTACTTC.

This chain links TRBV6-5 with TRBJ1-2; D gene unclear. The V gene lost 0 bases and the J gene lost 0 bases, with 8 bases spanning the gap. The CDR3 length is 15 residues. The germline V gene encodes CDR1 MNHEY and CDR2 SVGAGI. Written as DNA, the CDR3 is TGTGCCAGCAGTTACTCTGGGGAAGCTAACTATGGCTACACCTTC. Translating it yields CASSYSGEANYGYTF.

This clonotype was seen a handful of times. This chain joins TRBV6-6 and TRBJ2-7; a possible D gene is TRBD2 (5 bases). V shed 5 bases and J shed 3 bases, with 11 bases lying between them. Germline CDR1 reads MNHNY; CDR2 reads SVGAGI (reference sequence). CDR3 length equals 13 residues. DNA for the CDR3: TGTGCCAGCAGTAGATCCGGGGACTACGAGCAGTACTTC. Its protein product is CASSRSGDYEQYF.

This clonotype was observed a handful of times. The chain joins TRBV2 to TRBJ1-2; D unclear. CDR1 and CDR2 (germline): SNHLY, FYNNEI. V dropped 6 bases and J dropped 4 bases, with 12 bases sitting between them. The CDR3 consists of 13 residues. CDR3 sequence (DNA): TGTGCCAGCAGCTCAGAACCCCTCTATGGCTACACCTTC. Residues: CASSSEPLYGYTF.

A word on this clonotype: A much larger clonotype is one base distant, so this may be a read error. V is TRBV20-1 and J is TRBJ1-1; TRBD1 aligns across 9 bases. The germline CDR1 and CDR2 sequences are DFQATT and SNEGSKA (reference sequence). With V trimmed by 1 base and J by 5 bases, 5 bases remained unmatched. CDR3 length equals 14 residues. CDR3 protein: CSARAWDRVTEAFF. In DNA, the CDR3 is TGCAGTGCTAGAGCGTGGGACAGGGTGACTGAAGCTTTCTTT.

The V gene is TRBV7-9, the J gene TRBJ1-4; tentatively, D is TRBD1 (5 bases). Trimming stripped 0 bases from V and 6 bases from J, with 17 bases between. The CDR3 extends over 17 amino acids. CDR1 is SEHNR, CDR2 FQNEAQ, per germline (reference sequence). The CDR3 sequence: CASSLAPGRGGDEKLFF. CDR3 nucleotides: TGTGCCAGCAGCTTAGCCCCTGGGAGGGGAGGGGATGAAAAACTGTTTTTT.

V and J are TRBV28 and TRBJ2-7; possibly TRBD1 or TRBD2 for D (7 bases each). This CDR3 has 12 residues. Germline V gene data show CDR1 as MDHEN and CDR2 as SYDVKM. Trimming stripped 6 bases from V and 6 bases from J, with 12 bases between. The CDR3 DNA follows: TGTGCCAGCAGGACAGGGAGGGGCGAGCAGTACTTC. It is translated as CASRTGRGEQYF.